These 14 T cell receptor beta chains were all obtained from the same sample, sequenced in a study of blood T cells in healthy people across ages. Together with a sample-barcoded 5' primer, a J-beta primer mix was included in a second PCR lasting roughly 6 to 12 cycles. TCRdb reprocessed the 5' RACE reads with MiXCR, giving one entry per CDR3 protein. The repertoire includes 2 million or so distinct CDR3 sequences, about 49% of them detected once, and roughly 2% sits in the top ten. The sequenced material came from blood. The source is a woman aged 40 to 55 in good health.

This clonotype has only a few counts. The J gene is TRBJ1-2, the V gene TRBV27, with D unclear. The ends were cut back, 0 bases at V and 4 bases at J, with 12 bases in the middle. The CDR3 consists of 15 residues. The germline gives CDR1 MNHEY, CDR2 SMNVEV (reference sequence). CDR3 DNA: TGTGCCAGCAGTTTATCTCAGACGGCCTTCTATGGCTACACCTTC. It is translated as CASSLSQTAFYGYTF.

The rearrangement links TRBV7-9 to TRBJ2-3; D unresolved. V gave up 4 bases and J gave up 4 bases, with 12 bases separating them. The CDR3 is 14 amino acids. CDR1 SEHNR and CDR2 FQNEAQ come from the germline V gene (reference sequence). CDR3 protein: CASSSAPSADTQYF. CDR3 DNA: TGTGCCAGCAGCTCGGCACCGAGCGCAGATACGCAGTATTTT.

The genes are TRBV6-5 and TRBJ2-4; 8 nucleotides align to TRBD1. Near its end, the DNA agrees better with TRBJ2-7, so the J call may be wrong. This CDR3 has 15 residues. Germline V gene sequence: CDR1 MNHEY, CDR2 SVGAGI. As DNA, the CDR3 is TGTGCCAGCAGTTCTAACAGGGACAGGCCCTACGAGCAGTACTTC. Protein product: CASSSNRDRPYEQYF.

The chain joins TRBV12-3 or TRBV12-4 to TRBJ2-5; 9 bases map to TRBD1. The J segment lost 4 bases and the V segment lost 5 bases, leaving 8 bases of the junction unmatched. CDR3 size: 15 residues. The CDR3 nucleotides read TGTGCCAGCAGTGCACCACAGGGGGCGAGAGAGACCCAGTACTTC. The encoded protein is CASSAPQGARETQYF.

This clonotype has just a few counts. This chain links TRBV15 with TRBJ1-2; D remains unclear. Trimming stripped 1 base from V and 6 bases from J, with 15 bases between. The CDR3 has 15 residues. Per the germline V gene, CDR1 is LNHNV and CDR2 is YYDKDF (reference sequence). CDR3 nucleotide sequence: TGTGCCACCAGCAGAGCGGAGGGAACCCCCGATGGCTACACCTTC. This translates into CATSRAEGTPDGYTF.

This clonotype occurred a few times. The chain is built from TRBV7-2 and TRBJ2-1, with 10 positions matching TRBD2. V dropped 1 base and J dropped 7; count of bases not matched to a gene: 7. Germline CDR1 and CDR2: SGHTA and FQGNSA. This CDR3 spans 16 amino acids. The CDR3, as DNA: TGTGCCAGCAGCTTAGTCAGCGGGGGGGCGAGTAATGAGCAGTTCTTC. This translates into CASSLVSGGASNEQFF.

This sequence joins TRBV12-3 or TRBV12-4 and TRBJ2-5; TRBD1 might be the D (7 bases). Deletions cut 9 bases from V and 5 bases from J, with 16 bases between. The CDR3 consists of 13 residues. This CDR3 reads CASGRTGRETQYF. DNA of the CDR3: TGTGCCAGTGGGAGGACAGGTCGGGAGACCCAGTACTTC.

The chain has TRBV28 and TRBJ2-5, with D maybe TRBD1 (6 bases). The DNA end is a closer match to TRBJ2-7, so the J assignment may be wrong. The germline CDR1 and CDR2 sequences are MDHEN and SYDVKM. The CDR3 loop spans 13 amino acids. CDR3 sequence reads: CASTGTSIYEQYF. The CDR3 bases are TGTGCCAGCACCGGGACAAGCATCTACGAGCAGTACTTC.

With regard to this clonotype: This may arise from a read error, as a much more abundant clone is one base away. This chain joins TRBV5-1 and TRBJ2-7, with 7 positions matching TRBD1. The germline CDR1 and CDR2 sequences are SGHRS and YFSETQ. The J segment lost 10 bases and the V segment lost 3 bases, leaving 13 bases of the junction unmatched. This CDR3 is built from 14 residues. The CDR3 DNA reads TGCGCCAGCAGCTCCGGGGACAGTGGCAACACTCAGTACTTC. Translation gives CASSSGDSGNTQYF.

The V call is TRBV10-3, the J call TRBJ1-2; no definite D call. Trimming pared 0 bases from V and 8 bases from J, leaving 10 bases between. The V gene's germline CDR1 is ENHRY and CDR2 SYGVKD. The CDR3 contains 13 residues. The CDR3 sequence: CAISESPEFGYTF. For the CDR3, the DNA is TGTGCCATCAGTGAGTCGCCGGAGTTCGGCTACACCTTC.

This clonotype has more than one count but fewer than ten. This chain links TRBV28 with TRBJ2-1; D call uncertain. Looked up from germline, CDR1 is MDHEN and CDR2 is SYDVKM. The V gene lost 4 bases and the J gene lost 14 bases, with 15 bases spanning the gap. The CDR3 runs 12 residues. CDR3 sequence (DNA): TGTGCCAGCAGTTCCCTGGTGGGATTGGAGTTCTTC. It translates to CASSSLVGLEFF.

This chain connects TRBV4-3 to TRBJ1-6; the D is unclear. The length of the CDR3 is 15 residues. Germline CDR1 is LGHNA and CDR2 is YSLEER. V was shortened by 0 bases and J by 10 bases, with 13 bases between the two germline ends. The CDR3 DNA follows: TGCGCCAGCAGCCAAGAGGCCGGGTTTCAATCACCCCTCCACTTT. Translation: CASSQEAGFQSPLHF.

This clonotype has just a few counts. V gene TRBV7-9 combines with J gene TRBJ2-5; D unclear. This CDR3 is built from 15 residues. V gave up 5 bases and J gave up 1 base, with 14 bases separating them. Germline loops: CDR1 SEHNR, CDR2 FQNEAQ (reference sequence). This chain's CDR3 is CASSLSGPRQETQYF. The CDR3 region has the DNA TGTGCCAGCAGCCTGAGTGGTCCGCGCCAAGAGACCCAGTACTTC.

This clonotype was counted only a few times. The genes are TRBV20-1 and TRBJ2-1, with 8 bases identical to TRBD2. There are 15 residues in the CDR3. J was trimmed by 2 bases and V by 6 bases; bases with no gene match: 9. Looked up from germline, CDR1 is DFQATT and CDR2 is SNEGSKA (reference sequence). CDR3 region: CSAAIAGPTYNEQFF. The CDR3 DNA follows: TGCAGTGCGGCTATAGCGGGGCCGACCTACAATGAGCAGTTCTTC.